This TCR beta chain came from a study of CXCR3-negative and CXCR3-positive naive CD8 T cells. Regarding the study as a whole: CXCR3-negative naive cells had less hydrophobic TRB CDR3s than did CXCR3-positive naive cells. TRBV-TRBJ usage was similar across naive CXCR3 subsets but distinct in memory cells.

As regards this clonotype: Its target is not known.

The V gene's germline CDR1 is LNHDA and CDR2 SQIVND (reference sequence). There are 15 residues in the CDR3. Naive CD8+ T cells were CD45RO-CCR7+CD27+CD95-. Through 5' RACE with UMI labels, the TRB cDNA libraries were prepared. TCRdb reworked the 5' RACE reads into one entry per CDR3 protein, no DNA. The sample table includes 150,000 to 180,000 distinct CDR3 sequences. The rearrangement uses TRBV19 and TRBJ1-5; TCRdb picks TRBD1, but there is no DNA to check that call. The sample was naive CXCR3+ CD8+ T cells from blood. Subset specified: CD45RO-CCR7+CD27+CD95- naive CD8+ T cells expressing CXCR3 (TNR3+). This receptor was taken from a human donor in good health. Some clones in this sample may be carry-over from other donors' samples. This CDR3 is CASSVGKLSNQPQHF.